The source of this TCR beta chain is a study of T cells of healthy individuals. This clonotype turned up a few times. TCRdb redid the calling of the 5' RACE reads with MiXCR, one entry per CDR3 protein. Of approximately 100,000 distinct CDR3 sequences listed, 17% are singletons. This TCR derives from a human donor in good health.

This CDR3 is CASSPGTGVYNEQFF. Written as DNA, the CDR3 is TGTGCCAGCAGCCCCGGGACAGGAGTCTACAATGAGCAGTTCTTC. The genes are TRBV12-3 or TRBV12-4 and TRBJ2-1; 8 positions match TRBD1. V was pared by 6 bases and J by 3 bases, with 7 bases of the junction left unmatched. The CDR3 has 15 residues.